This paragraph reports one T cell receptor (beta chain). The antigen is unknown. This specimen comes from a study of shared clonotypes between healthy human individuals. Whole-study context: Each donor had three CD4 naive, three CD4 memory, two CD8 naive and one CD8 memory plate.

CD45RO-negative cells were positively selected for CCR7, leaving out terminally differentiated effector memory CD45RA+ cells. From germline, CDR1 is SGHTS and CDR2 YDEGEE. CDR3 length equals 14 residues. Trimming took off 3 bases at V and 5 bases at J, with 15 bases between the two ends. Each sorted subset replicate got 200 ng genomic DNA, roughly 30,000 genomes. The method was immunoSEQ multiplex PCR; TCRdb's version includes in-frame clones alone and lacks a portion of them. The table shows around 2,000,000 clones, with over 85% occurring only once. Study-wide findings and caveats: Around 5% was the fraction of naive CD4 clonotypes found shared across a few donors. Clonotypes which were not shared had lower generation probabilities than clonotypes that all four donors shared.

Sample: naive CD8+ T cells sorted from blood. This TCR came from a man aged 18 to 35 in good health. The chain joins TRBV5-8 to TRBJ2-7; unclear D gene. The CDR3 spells CASSSLPKLNEQYF. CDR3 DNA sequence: TGTGCCAGCAGCTCGCTACCAAAGTTGAACGAGCAGTACTTC.